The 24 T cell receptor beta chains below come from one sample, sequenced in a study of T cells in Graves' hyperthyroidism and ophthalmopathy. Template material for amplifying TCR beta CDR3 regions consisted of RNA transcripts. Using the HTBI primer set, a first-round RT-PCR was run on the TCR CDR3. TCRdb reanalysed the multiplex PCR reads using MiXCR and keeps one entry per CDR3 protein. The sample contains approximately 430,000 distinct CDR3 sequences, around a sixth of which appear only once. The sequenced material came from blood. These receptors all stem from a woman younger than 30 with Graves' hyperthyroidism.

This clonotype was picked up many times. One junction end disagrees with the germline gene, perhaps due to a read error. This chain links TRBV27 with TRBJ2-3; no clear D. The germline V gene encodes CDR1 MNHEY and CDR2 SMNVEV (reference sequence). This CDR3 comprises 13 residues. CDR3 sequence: CASSFSYIDTLYF. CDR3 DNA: TGTGCCAGCAGTTTTTCGTATATAGATACGCTGTATTTT.

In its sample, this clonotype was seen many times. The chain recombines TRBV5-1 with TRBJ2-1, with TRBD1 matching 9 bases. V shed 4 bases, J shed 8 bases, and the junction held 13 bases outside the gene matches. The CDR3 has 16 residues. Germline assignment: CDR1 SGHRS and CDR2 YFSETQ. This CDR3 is CASSPHRGQGFDEQFF. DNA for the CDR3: TGCGCCAGCAGCCCACACCGGGGACAGGGCTTCGATGAGCAGTTCTTC.

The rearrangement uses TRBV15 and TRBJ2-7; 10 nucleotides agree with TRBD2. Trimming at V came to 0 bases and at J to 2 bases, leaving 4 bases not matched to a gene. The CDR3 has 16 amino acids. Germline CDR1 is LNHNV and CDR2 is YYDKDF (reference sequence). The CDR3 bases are TGTGCCACCAGCAGAGACCGACTAGCGGGCGCCTACGAGCAGTACTTC. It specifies CATSRDRLAGAYEQYF. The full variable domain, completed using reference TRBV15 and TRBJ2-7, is DAMVIQNPRYQVTQFGKPVTLSCSQTLNHNVMYWYQQKSSQAPKLLFHYYDKDFNNEADTPDNFQSRRPNTSFCFLDIRSPGLGDTAMYLCATSRDRLAGAYEQYFGPGTRLTVT.

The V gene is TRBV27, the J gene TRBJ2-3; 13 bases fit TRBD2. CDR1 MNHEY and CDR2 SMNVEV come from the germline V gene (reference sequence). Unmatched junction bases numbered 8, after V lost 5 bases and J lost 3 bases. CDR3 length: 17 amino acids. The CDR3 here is CASSPTSGGARTDTQYF. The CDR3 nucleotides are TGTGCCAGCAGTCCTACTAGCGGGGGGGCCCGTACAGATACGCAGTATTTT.

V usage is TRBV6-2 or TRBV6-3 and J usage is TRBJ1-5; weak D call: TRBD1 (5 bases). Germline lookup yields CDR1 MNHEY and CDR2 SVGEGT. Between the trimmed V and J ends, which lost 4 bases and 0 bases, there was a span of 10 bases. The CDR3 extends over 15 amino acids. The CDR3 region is CASSSGDPSNQPQHF. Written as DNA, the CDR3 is TGTGCCAGCAGTTCCGGGGACCCTAGCAATCAGCCCCAGCATTTT.

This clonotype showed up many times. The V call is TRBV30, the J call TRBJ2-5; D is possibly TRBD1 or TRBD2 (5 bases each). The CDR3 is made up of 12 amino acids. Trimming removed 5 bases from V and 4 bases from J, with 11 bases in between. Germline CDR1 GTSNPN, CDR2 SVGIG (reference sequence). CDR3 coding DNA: TGTGCCTGGGAACCGGGACCAGAGACCCAGTACTTC. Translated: CAWEPGPETQYF.

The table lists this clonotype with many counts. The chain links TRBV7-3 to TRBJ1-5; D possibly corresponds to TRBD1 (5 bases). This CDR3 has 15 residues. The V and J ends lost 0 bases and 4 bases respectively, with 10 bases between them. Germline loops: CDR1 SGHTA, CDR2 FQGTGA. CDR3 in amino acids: CASSLTGSGNQPQHF. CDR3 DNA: TGTGCCAGCAGCTTAACGGGGTCAGGGAATCAGCCCCAGCATTTT. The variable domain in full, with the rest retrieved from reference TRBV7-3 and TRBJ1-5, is GAGVSQTPSNKVTEKGKYVELRCDPISGHTALYWYRQSLGQGPEFLIYFQGTGAADDSGLPNDRFFAVRPEGSVSTLKIQRTERGDSAVYLCASSLTGSGNQPQHFGDGTRLSIL.

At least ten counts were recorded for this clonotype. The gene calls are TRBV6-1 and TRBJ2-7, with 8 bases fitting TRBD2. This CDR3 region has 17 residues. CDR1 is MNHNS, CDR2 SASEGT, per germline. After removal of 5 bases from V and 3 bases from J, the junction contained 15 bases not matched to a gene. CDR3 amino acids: CASSRRPSGRALYEQYF. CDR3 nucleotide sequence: TGTGCCAGCAGTCGCCGCCCCAGCGGGAGAGCCCTCTACGAGCAGTACTTC.

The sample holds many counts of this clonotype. DNA of the CDR3: TGCGCCAGCAGCCAGGGGTACACAGATACGCAGTATTTT. Amino acids: CASSQGYTDTQYF. J is TRBJ2-3 and V is TRBV5-1; possibly TRBD1 for D (6 bases). V lost 4 bases and J 2 bases, leaving 8 bases between the germline ends. The V gene's germline CDR1 is SGHRS and CDR2 YFSETQ. The CDR3 totals 13 residues.

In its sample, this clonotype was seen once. CDR3 in amino acids: CASSLKPFPTNEKLFF. For the CDR3, the DNA is TGTGCCAGCAGTTTAAAGCCTTTCCCAACTAATGAAAAACTGTTTTTT. The gene calls are TRBV12-3 or TRBV12-4 and TRBJ1-4; no firm D call. Trimming pared 2 bases from V and 0 bases from J, leaving 10 bases between. The CDR3 loop spans 16 amino acids.

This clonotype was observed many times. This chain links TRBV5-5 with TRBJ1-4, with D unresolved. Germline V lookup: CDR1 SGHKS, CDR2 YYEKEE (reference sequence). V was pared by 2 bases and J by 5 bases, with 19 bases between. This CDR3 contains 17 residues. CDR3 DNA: TGTGCCAGCAGCTTAAGTTCGACCACAATCCCCAATGAAAAACTGTTTTTT. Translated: CASSLSSTTIPNEKLFF.

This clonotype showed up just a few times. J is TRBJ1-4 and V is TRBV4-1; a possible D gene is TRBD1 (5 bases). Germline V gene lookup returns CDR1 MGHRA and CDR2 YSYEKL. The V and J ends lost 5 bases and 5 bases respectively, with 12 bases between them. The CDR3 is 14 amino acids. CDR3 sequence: CASSLGPLNEKLFF. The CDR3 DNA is TGCGCCAGCAGCTTGGGACCACTAAATGAAAAACTGTTTTTT.

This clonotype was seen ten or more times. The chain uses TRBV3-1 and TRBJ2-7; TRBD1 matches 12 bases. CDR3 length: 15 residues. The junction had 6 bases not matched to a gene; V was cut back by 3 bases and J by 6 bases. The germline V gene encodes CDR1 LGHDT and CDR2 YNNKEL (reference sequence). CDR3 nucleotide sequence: TGTGCCAGCAGCCAGGGGACAGGGGGCGCGACCGAGCAGTACTTC. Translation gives CASSQGTGGATEQYF.

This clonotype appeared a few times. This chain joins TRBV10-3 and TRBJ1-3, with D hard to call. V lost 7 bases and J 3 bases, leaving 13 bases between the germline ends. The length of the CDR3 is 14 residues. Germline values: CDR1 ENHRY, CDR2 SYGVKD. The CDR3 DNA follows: TGTGCCATCACAGAGAGGTTAATTGGAAACACCATATATTTT. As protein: CAITERLIGNTIYF.

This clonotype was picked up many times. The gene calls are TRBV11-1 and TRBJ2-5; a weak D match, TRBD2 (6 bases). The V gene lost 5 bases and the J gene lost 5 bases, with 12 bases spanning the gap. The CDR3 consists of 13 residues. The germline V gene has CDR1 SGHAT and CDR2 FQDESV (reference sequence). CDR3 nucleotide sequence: TGTGCCAGCAGCGCCGGGAGAGCGGAGACCCAGTACTTC. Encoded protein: CASSAGRAETQYF.

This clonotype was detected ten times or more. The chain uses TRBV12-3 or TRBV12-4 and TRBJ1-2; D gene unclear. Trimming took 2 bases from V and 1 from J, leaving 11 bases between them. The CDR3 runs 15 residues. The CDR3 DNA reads TGTGCCAGCAGTTTAACCCCCGTGCATAACTATGGCTACACCTTC. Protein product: CASSLTPVHNYGYTF.

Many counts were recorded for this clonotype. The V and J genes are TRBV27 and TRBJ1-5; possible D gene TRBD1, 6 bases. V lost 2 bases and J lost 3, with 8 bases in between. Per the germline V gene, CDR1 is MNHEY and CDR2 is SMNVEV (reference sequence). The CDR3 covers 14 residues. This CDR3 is CASSLNRVNQPQHF. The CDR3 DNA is TGTGCCAGCAGTTTAAACAGGGTCAATCAGCCCCAGCATTTT.

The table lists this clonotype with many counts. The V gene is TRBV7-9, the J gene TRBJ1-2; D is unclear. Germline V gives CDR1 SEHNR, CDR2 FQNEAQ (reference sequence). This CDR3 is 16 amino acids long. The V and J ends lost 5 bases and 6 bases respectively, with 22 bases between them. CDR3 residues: CASSVVRTEGSNGYTF. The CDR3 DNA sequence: TGTGCCAGCAGCGTCGTCCGTACAGAAGGTTCCAATGGCTACACCTTC. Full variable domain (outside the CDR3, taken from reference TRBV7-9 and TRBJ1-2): DTGVSQNPRHKITKRGQNVTFRCDPISEHNRLYWYRQTLGQGPEFLTYFQNEAQLEKSRLLSDRFSAERPKGSFSTLEIQRTEQGDSAMYLCASSVVRTEGSNGYTFGSGTRLTVV.

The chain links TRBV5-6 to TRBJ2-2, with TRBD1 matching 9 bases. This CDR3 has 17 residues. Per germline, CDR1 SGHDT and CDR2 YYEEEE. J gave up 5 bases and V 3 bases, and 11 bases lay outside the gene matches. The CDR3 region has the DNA TGTGCCAGCAGCTCGCTACAACAGGGGGCTGGAACCGGGGAGCTGTTTTTT. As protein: CASSSLQQGAGTGELFF.

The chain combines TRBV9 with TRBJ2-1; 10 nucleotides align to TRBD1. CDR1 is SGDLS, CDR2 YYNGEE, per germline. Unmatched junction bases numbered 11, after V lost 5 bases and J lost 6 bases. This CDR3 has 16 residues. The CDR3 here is CASSYLGTGDFNEQFF. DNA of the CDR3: TGTGCCAGCAGTTACCTCGGGACAGGGGATTTCAATGAGCAGTTCTTC. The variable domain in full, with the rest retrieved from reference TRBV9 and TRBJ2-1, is DSGVTQTPKHLITATGQRVTLRCSPRSGDLSVYWYQQSLDQGLQFLIQYYNGEERAKGNILERFSAQQFPDLHSELNLSSLELGDSALYFCASSYLGTGDFNEQFFGPGTRLTVL.

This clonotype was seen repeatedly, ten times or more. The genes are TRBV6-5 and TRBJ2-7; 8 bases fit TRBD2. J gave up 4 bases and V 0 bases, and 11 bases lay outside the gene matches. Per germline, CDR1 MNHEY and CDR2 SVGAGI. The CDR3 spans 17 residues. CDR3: CASSYSTSGRPPYEQYF. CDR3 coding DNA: TGTGCCAGCAGTTACTCGACCAGCGGGAGACCCCCTTACGAGCAGTACTTC.

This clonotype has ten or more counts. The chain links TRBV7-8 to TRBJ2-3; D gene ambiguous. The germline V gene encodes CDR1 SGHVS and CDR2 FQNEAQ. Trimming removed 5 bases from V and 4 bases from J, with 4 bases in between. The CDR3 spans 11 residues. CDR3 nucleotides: TGTGCCAGCAGCGCGGCAGATACGCAGTATTTT. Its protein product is CASSAADTQYF.

CDR3 sequence (DNA): TGTGCCAGCAGTTACTCGGGGGCAGGCTATGGCTACACCTTC. It encodes CASSYSGAGYGYTF. The chain couples TRBV6-2 or TRBV6-3 to TRBJ1-2, with D possibly being TRBD1 (6 bases). The V gene's germline CDR1 is MNHEY and CDR2 SVGEGT. The CDR3 runs 14 residues. The V and J ends lost 0 bases and 4 bases respectively, with 9 bases between them.

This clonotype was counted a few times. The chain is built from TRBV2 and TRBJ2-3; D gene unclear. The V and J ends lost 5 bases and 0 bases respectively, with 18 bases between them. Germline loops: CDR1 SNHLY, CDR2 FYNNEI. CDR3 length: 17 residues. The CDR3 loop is CASSFRVVRSSTDTQYF. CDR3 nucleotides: TGTGCCAGCAGTTTTAGGGTCGTGCGCTCCAGCACAGATACGCAGTATTTT.